This entry features one TCR beta chain sequence. What antigen it recognizes has not been identified. No much larger clone exists at a distance of one base, and base qualities are not known. Based on the germline V gene, the CDR1 and CDR2 sequences are SGHTA and FQGNSA. The CDR3, cysteine through phenylalanine, is 14 amino acids long. Only the CDR3 part of the read is kept: 42 bases, read in frame from the first base. Trimming accounts for 3 bases at V and 5 bases at J, while the number of junction bases matched to no gene is 6. The data belong to a study of blood T cell repertoires in COVID-19 (dated by TCRdb to between 2020 and 2021). Background on the whole study: The collaborator samples originated in the United States, Italy and Spain and spanned the acute and convalescent phases of COVID-19. The material from the prospective study consisted of cDNA or gDNA derived from T cells, B-cell-depleted T cells, or PBMCs. The dataset comprised deeply sampled blood TCRbeta repertoires from subjects exposed to, actively infected with, or recovered from COVID-19. A freely available public database, intended as a resource for researchers studying the immune response to SARS-CoV-2, is where the repertoires were released. Samples were obtained from the ongoing ImmuneRACE study (first 160 participants) and from 1,200 or so subjects provided by 6 global collaborators. The sample metadata nearly always contained a de-identified subject ID, COVID-19 status, age in years and sex. HLA class I and class II types, where available, came from metadata supplied by the sample provider rather than from assay-based typing.

TCRbeta CDR3 regions were amplified from genomic DNA by means of the immunoSEQ Assay, a bias-controlled multiplex PCR. Concerning the study's data processing: The number of nucleated cells in each sample was estimated from the amplification of reference gene primers within the assay. To quantify the absolute abundance of each unique TCRbeta CDR3 rearrangement, sequence reads were collapsed and filtered. For each sample, productive Simpson clonality was calculated as the square root of Simpson's diversity index over productive rearrangements. TCRdb took this table from immuneACCESS and kept in-frame rearrangements with V and J called. Such tables lack part of the clones; where checked against another copy, unresolved V genes explain under half of the gap, and the rest is unexplained. V, J and clone size were drawn from that table, and D and trimming were deduced from the DNA. The sample table contains about 370,000 clones; only one count was recorded for around 91% of them. The ten top clones hold over 0.95% of the sample.

Participants in the prospective study were aged roughly 18 to 89 years, lived in more than 20 United States geographic areas, and enrolled through a virtual design. Cohort assignment in the prospective study relied on participant-reported clinical history from a screening survey and a study questionnaire. Recovered participants in ImmuneRACE Cohort 3 were defined as having two consecutive negative NP/OP PCR tests, clearance from a healthcare professional, or resolution of symptoms. In the prospective study, mobile phlebotomists collected whole blood, serum and a nasopharyngeal or oropharyngeal swab from each participant. Over an approximately two-month period, participants in the prospective study had the option of providing additional blood draws and questionnaires. Before DNA extraction, prospective study blood samples were shipped either frozen or at room temperature. Broad study findings and their caveats: The amount of clinical and demographic metadata varied by source and participant and was provided uncurated.

The sequencing sample was made of PBMCs or T cells enriched from blood (not recorded which). The chain links TRBV7-2 with TRBJ1-2; 7 junctional bases match TRBD1. This receptor was taken from a man younger than 35 who had recovered from COVID-19. The CDR3 protein: CASSLQHRGYGYTF. The base sequence is TGTGCCAGCAGCTTGCAGCACAGGGGATATGGCTACACCTTC.